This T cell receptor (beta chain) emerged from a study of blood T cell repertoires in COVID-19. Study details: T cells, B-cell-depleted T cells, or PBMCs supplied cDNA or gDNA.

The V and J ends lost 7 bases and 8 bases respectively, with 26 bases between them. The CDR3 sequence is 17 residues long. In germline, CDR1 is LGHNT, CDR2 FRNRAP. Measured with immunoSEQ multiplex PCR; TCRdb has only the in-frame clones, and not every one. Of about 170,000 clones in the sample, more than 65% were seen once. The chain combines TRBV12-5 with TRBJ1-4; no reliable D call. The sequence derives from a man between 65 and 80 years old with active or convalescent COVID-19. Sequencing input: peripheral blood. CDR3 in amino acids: CASALGLELGGREKLFF. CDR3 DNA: TGTGCTAGTGCCCTAGGCCTCGAGCTTGGTGGTCGGGAAAAACTGTTTTTT.